This T cell receptor (beta chain) was retrieved from a study of molecular identifiers for immune sequencing clone quantification. Notes on the study in general: Clones that had above 20 RNA copies took up over 99% of effector molecules but under 1% in naive cells.

Germline V gene lookup returns CDR1 DFQATT and CDR2 SNEGSKA (reference sequence). Trimming took off 6 bases at V and 9 bases at J, with 16 bases between the two ends. CDR3 size: 12 residues. This clonotype was seen at least ten times. Its specificity is unknown. Preparation of naive CD8 libraries involved roughly 20,000 to 1,100,000 sorted cells and 10%, 30% or 50% RNA. Sorted naive CD8 T cells were those defined as CD8+CD4-CCR7+CD45RA+. MiXCR was run by TCRdb on the PCR reads, yielding one entry per CDR3 protein. Of around 320,000 distinct CDR3 sequences detected, about 22% appear once; the ten largest clones hold 0.74%.

Sample: naive CD8+ T cells from blood, with Jurkat cell RNA spiked in. Subset in this sample: FACS-sorted CD8+CD4-CCR7+CD45RA+ naive T cells. The chain links TRBV20-1 to TRBJ2-3; tentatively, D is TRBD1 (5 bases). The receptor comes from a human donor in good health. Some libraries in this study had Jurkat cell RNA spiked in. CDR3 protein: CSASTGSRTQYF. DNA of the CDR3: TGCAGTGCCAGCACAGGCTCTAGGACGCAGTATTTT.